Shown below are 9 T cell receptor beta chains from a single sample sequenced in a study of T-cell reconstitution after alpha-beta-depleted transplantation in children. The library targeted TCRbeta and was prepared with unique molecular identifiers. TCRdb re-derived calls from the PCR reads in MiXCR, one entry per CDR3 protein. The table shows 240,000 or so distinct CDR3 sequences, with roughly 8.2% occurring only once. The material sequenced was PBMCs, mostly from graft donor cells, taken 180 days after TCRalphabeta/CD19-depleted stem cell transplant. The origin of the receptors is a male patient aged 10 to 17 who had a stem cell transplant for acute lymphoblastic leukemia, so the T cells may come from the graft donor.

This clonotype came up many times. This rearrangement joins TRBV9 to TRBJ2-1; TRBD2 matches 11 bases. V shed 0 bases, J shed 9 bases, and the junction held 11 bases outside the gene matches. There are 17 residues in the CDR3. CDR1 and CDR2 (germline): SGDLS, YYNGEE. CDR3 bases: TGTGCCAGCAGCGTAGCTACGTCTAGCGGGAGGATGACTGAGCAGTTCTTC. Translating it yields CASSVATSSGRMTEQFF.

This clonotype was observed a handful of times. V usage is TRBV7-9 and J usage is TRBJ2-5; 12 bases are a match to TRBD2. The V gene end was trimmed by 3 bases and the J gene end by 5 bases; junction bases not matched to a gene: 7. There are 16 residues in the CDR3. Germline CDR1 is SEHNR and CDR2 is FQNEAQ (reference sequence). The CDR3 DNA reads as TGTGCCAGCAGCTTTTGGACTAGCGGGGCGCGGGAGACCCAGTACTTC. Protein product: CASSFWTSGARETQYF.

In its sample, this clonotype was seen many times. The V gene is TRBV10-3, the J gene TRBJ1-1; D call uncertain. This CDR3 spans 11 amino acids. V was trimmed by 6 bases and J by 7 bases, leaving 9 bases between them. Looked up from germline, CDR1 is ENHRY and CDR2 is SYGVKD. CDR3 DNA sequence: TGTGCCATCAGGGGAGTGAGTGAAGCTTTCTTT. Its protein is CAIRGVSEAFF.

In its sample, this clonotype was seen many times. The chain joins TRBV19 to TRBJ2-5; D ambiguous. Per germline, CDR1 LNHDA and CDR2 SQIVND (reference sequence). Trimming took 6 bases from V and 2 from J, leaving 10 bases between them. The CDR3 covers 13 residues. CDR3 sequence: CASSSPEQETQYF. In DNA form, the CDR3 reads TGTGCCAGTAGCTCGCCAGAACAAGAGACCCAGTACTTC.

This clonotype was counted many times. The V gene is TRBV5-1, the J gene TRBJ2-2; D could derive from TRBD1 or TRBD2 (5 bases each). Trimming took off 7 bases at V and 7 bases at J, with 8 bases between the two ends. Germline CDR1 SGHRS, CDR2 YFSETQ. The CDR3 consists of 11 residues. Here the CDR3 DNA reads TGCGCCAGCGGGGGTATCGGGGAGCTGTTTTTT. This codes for CASGGIGELFF.

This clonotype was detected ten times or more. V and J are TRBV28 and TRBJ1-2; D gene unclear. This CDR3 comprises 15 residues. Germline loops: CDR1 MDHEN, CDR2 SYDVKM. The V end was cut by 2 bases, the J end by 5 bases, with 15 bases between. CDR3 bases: TGTGCCAGCAGTTTAGGCGCCCAGAATTGGTATGGCTACACCTTC. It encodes CASSLGAQNWYGYTF.

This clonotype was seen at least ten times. In nucleotides, the CDR3 is TGCGCCAGCAGCCGGTGGGACGGGGAGCTGTTTTTT. It yields the protein CASSRWDGELFF. J is TRBJ2-2 and V is TRBV4-3; D is unresolved. Per germline, CDR1 LGHNA and CDR2 YSLEER. The CDR3 runs to 12 residues. V was cut by 4 bases and J by 7 bases, with 7 bases left in between.

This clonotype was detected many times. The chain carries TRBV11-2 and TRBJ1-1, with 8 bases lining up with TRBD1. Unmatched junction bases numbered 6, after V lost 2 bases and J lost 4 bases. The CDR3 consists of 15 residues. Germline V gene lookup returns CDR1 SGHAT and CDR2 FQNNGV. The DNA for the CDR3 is TGTGCCAGCAGCTTATGGACAGGGTCGGTCACTGAAGCTTTCTTT. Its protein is CASSLWTGSVTEAFF.

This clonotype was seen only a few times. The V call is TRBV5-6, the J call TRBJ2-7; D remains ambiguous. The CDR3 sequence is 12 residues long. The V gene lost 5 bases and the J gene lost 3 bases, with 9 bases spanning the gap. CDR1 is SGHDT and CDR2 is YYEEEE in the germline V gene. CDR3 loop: CASSPGYYEQYF. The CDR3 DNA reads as TGTGCCAGCAGTCCCGGGTACTACGAGCAGTACTTC.